This T cell receptor beta chain emerged from a study of cytotoxic CD8 clonotypes in ibrutinib-treated CLL. Study-level information: The patient breakdown showed around 10 relapsed/refractory and roughly 14 treatment-naive cases, with 17 to 18 IGHV unmutated. Whole-study findings and limits: Contraction or stability on treatment characterized the public clonotypes, which were uncommon. The study sampled sustained-remission and progressing patients at different times.

Comments on this clone: Antigen: not known.

The CDR3 is made up of 16 amino acids. Only in-frame clones appear in the TCRdb table, and some are missing; sequencing was by immunoSEQ multiplex PCR. The sample carries tens of thousands of clones, 60% to 80% recorded once. The TCR beta libraries used roughly 2.2 micrograms of genomic DNA that came from cryopreserved PBMCs. Here the sequenced sample was PBMCs, taken at disease progression, from a patient treated with ibrutinib. The rearrangement uses TRBV12-2 and TRBJ1-1; the D call of TRBD1 is as the table states it, not checked on the DNA. TRBV12-2 is marked as a pseudogene. This TCR derives from a human donor with chronic lymphocytic leukemia. CDR3 in amino acids: CASRPTQGEPNTEAFF. The CDR3 region has the DNA TGTGCAAGTCGCCCGACCCAGGGGGAACCGAACACTGAAGCTTTCTTT.